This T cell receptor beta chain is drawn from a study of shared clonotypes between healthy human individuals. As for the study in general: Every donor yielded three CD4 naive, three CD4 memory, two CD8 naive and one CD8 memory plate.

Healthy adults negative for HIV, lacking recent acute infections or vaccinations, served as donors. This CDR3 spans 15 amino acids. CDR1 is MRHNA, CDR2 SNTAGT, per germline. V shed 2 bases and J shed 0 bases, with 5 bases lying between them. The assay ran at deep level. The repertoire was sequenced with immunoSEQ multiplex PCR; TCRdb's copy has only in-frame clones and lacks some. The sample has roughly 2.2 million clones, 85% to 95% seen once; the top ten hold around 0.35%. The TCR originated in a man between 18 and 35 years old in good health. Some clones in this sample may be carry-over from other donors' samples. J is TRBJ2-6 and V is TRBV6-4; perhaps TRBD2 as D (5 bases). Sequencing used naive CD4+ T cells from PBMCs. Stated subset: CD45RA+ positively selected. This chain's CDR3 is CASSDGSSGANVLTF. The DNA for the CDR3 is TGTGCCAGCAGTGACGGGAGCTCTGGGGCCAACGTCCTGACTTTC.